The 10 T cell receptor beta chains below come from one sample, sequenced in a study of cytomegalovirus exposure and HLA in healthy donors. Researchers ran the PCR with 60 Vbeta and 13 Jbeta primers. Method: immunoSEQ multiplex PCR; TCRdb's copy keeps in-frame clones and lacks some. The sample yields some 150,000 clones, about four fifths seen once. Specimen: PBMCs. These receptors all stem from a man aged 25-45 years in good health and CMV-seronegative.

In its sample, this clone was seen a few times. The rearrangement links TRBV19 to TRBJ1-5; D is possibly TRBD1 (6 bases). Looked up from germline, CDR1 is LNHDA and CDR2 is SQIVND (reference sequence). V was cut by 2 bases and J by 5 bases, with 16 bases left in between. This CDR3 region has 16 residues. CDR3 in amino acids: CASSIYGREGDQPQHF. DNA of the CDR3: TGTGCCAGTAGTATATATGGCAGGGAGGGGGATCAGCCCCAGCATTTT.

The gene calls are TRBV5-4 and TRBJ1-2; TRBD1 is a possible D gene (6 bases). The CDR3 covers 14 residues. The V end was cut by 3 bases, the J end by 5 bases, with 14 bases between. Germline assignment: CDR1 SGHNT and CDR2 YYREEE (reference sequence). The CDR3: CASSSGQQEYGYTF. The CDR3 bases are TGTGCCAGCAGCTCAGGACAGCAAGAGTATGGCTACACCTTC.

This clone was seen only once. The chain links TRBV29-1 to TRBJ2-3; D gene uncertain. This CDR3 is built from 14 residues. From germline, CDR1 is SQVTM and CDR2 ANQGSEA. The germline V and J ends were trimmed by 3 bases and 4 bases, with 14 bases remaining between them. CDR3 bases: TGCAGCGTTGATTTTGGCAGTGAAGCAGATACGCAGTATTTT. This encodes CSVDFGSEADTQYF.

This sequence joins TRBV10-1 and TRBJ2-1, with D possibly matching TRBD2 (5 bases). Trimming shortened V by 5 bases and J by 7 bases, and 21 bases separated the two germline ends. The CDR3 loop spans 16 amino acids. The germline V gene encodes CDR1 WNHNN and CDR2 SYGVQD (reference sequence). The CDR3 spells CASSYSAQGPGNEQFF. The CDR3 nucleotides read TGCGCCAGCAGTTATTCGGCCCAAGGGCCGGGGAATGAGCAGTTCTTC.

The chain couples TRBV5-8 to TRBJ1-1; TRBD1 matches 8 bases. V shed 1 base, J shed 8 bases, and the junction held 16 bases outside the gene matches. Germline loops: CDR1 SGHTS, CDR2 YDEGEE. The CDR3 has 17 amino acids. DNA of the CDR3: TGTGCCAGCAGCTTGTACGGCTCCCCCGGGACAGGTTACGAAGCTTTCTTT. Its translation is CASSLYGSPGTGYEAFF.

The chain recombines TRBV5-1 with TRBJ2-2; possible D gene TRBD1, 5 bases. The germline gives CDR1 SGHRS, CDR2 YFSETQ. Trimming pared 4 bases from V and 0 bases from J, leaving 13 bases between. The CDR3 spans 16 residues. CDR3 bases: TGCGCCAGCAGCCAACTAACACAGGCGAACACCGGGGAGCTGTTTTTT. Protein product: CASSQLTQANTGELFF.

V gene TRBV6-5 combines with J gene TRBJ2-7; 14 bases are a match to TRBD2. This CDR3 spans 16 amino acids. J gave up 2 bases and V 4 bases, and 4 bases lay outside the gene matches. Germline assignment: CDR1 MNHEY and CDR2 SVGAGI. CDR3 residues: CASSLGTSGGTYEQYF. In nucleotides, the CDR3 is TGTGCCAGCAGTTTGGGGACTAGCGGGGGCACCTACGAGCAGTACTTC.

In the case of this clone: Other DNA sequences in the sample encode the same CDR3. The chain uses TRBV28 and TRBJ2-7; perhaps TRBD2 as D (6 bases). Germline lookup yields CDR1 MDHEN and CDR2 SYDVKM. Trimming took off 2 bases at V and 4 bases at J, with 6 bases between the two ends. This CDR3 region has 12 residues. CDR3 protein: CASSLAGYEQYF. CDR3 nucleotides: TGTGCCAGCAGTTTAGCGGGATACGAGCAGTACTTC.

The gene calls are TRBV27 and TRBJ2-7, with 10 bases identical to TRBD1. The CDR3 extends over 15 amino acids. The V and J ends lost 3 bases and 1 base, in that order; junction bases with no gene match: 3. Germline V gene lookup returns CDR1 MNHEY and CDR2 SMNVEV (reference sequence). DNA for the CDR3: TGTGCCAGCAGTTTCAGGGGACAGGGGTCCTACGAGCAGTACTTC. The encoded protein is CASSFRGQGSYEQYF.

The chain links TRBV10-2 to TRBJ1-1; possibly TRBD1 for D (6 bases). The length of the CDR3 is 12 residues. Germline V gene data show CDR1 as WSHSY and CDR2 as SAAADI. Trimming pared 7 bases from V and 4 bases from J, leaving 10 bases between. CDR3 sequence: CASNTGITEAFF. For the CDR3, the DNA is TGCGCCAGCAATACAGGGATCACTGAAGCTTTCTTT.